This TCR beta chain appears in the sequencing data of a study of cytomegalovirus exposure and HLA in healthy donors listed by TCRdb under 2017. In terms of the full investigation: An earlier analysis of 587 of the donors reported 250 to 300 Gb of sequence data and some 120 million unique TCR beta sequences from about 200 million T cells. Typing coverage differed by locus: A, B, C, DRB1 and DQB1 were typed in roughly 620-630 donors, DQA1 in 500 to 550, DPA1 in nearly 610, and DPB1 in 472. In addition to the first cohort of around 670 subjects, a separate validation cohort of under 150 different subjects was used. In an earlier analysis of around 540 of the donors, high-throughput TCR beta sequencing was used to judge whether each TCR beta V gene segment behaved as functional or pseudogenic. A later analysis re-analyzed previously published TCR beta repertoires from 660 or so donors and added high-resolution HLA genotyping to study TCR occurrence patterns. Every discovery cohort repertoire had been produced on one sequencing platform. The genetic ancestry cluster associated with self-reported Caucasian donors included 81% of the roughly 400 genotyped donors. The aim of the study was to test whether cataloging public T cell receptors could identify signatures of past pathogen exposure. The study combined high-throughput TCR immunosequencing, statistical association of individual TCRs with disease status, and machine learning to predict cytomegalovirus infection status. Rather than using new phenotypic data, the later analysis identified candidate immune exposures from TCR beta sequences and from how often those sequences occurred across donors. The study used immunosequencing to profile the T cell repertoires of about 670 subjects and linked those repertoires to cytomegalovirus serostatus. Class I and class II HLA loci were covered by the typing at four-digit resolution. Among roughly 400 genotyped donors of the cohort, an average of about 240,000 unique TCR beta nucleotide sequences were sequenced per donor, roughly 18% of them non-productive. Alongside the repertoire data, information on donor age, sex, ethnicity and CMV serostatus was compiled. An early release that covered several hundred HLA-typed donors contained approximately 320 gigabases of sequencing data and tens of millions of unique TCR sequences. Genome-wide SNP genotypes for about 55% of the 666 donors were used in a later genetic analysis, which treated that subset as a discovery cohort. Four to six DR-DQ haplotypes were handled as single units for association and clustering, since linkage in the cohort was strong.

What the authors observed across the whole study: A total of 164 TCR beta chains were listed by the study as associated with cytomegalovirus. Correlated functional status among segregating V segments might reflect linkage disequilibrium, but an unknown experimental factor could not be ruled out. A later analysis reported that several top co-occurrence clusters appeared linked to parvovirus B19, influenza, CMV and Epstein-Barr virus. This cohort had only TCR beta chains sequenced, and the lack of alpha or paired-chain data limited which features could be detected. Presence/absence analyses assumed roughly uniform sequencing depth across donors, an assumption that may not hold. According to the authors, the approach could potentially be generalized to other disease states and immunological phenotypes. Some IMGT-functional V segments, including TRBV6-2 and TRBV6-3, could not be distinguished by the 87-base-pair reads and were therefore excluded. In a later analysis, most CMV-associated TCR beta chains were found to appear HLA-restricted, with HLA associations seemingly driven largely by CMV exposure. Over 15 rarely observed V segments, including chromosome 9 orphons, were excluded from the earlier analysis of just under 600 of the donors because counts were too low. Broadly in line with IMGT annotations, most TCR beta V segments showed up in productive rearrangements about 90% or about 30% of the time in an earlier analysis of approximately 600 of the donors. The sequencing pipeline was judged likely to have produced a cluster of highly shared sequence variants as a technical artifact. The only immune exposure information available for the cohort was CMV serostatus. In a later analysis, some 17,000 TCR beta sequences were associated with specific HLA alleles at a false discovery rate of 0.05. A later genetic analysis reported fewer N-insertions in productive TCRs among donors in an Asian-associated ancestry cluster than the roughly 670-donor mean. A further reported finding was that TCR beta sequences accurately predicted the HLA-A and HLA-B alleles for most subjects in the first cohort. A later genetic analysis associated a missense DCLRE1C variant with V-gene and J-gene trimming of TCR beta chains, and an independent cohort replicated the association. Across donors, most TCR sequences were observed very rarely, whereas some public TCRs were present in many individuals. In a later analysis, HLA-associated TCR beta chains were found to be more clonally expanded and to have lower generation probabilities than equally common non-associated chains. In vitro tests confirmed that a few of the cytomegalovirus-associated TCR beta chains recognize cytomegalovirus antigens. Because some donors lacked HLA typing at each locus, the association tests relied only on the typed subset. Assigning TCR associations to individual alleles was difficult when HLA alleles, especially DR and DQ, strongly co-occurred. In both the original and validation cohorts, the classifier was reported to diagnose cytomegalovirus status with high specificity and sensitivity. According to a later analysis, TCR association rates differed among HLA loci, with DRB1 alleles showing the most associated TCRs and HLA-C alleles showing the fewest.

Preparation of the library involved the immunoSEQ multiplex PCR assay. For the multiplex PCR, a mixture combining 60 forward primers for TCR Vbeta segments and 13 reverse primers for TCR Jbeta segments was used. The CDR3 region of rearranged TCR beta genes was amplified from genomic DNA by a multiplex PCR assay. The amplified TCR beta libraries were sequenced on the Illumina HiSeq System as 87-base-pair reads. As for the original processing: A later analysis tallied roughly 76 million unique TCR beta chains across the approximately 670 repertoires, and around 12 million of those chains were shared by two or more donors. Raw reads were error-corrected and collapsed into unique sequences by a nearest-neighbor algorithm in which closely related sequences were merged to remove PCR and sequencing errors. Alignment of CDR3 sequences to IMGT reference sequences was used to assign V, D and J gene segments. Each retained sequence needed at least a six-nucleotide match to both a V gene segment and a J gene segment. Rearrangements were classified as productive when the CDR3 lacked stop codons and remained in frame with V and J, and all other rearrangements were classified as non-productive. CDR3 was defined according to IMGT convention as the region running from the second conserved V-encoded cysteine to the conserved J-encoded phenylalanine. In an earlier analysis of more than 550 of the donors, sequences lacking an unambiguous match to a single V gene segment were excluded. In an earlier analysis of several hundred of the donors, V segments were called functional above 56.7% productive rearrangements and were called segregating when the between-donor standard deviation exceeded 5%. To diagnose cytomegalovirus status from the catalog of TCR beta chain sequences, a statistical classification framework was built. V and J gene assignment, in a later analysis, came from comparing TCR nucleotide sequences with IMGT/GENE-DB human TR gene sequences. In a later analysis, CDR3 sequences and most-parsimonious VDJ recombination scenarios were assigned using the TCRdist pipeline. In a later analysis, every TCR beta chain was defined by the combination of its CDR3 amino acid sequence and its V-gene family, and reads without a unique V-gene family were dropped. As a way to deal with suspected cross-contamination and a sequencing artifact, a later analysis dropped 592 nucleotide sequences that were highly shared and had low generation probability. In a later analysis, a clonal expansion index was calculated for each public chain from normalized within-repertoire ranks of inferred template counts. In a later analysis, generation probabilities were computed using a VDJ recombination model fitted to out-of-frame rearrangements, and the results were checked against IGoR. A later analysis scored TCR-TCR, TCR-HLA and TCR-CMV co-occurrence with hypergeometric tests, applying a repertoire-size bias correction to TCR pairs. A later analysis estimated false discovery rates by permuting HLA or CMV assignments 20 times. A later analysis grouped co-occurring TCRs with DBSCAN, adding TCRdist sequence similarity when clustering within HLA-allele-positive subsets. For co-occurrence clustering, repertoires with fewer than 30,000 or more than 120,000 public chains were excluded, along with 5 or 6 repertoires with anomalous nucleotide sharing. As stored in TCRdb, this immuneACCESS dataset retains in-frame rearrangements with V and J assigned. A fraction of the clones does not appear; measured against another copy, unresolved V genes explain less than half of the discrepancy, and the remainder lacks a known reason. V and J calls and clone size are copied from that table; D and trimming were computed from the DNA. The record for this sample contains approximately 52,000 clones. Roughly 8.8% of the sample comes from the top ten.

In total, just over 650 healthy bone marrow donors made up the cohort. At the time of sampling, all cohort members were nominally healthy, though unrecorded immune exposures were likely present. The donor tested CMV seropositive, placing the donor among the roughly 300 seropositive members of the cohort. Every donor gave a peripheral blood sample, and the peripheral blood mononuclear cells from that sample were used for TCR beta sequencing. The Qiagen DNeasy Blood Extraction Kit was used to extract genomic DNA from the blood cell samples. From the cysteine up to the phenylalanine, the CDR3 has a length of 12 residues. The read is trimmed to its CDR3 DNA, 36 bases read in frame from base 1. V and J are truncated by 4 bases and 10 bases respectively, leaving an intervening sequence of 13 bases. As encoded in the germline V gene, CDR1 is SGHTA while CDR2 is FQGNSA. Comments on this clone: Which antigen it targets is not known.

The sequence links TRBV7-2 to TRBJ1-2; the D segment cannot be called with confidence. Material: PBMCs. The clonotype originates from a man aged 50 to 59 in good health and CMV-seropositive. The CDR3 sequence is CASSSEGTTYTF. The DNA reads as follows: TGTGCCAGCAGCTCAGAGGGAACGACCTACACCTTC.